This TCR beta chain appears in the sequencing data of a study of blood T cell repertoires in COVID-19. The overall study: Spain, Italy and the United States supplied samples that represented acute and convalescent COVID-19. In each case, the material was cDNA or gDNA derived from T cells, B-cell-depleted T cells, or PBMCs.

Authors' analysis steps: Reference gene primer amplification gave estimated nucleated cell counts. Data came from immunoSEQ multiplex PCR; TCRdb stores just in-frame clones and leaves some out. V and J calls and clone size are those listed in that table; D and trimming were worked out from the DNA. The sample lists approximately 150,000 clones; more than 70% were seen once. Germline CDR1 is SGDLS and CDR2 is YYNGEE. Trimming took 1 base from V and 4 from J; bases not matched to a gene: 6. The CDR3 covers 16 residues. This TCR derives from a man between 45 and 60 years old who had recovered from COVID-19. The chain has TRBV9 and TRBJ2-7, with TRBD2 matching over 12 bases. Sample: peripheral blood. Here the CDR3 DNA reads TGTGCCAGCAGCGTATCACTAGCGGGAGGTCAGTACGAGCAGTACTTC. Its protein is CASSVSLAGGQYEQYF.